This T cell receptor (beta chain) was sequenced during a study of T cell responses to AZD1222 COVID-19 vaccine. Clones were sequenced by immunoSEQ multiplex PCR, and TCRdb holds only the in-frame ones, with some missing. The sample records 150,000 to 200,000 clones, approximately 90% being singletons. V shed 4 bases and J shed 6 bases, with 10 bases lying between them. The CDR3 sequence is 12 residues long. The germline V gene has CDR1 LNHDA and CDR2 SQIVND (reference sequence). Sequenced here: peripheral blood, sampled on day 0 of AZD1222 vaccination. The chain joins TRBV19 to TRBJ2-7; no clear D. This clonotype was sampled from an adult in good health. CDR3 residues: CASSNPPGEQYF. CDR3 sequence (DNA): TGTGCCAGTAGTAACCCACCAGGCGAGCAGTACTTC.